The clone carrying this TCR beta chain showed up many times. No antigen is known for it. TCRdb passed the PCR reads through MiXCR, listing each CDR3 protein once. The data show over 550,000 distinct CDR3 sequences, with around 25% seen just once and about 0.84% held by the top ten. The data stem from a study of molecular identifiers for immune sequencing clone quantification. Study-wide results and limits: Even with 1 million or so naive cells present, spiked Jurkat TCR RNA from one cell was reportedly detectable. Identical barcode-sharing TCR molecules could lead to underestimated sizes for highly expanded clones.

There are 12 residues in the CDR3. The germline gives CDR1 PRHDT, CDR2 FYEKMQ (reference sequence). Unmatched junction bases numbered 2, after V lost 4 bases and J lost 9 bases. The clonotype comes from a human donor in good health. Some libraries in this study had Jurkat cell RNA spiked in. Specimen: naive CD8+ T cells from blood, with Jurkat cell RNA spiked in. Regarding subset: FACS-sorted CD8+CD4-CCR7+CD45RA+ naive T cells. The gene calls are TRBV13 and TRBJ2-1; 8 bases match TRBD2. CDR3 coding DNA: TGTGCCAGCAGCTCTAGCGGGTTTGAGCAGTTCTTC. It translates to CASSSSGFEQFF.